These 30 T cell receptor beta chains came from one sample sequenced in a study of OX40 agonist ivuxolimab in advanced cancers. Here immunoSEQ multiplex PCR was the method, and the copy in TCRdb shows in-frame clones only, minus some. The data hold about 64,000 clones, with about four fifths observed a single time. The sample was CD4+ or CD8+ T cells sorted from blood, taken in a trial of the OX40 agonist ivuxolimab. The receptors here all came from an adult with an advanced solid tumor such as melanoma, head and neck, liver or kidney cancer.

The chain is built from TRBV5-1 and TRBJ1-3, with a weak D call TRBD1 (6 bases). The CDR3 runs 16 residues. V dropped 4 bases and J dropped 0 bases, with 14 bases sitting between them. Germline lookup yields CDR1 SGHRS and CDR2 YFSETQ. CDR3 sequence: CASSLEDSRSGNTIYF. As DNA, the CDR3 is TGCGCCAGCAGCCTGGAGGACAGCCGCTCTGGAAACACCATATATTTT.

The chain recombines TRBV11-1 with TRBJ2-3; 8 bases agree with TRBD2. V gave up 0 bases and J gave up 2 bases; unmatched junction bases: 10. CDR3 length: 18 residues. Germline V gene lookup returns CDR1 SGHAT and CDR2 FQDESV (reference sequence). This CDR3 is CASSLAGGGRSYTDTQYF. The CDR3 region has the DNA TGTGCCAGCAGCTTAGCAGGCGGGGGGAGATCCTACACAGATACGCAGTATTTT.

The chain links TRBV7-2 to TRBJ2-1; D is unresolved. Trimming left V 3 bases short and J 5 bases short, with 8 bases between. Germline V CDR1 and CDR2: SGHTA, FQGNSA. The CDR3 has 13 residues. DNA for the CDR3: TGTGCCAGCAGCTTCGGACCTAACAATGAGCAGTTCTTC. Its protein is CASSFGPNNEQFF.

The table lists this clone with a count of one. This sequence joins TRBV5-4 and TRBJ1-3, with D possibly matching TRBD1 (6 bases). V gave up 5 bases and J gave up 2 bases, with 11 bases separating them. From germline, CDR1 is SGHNT and CDR2 YYREEE (reference sequence). This CDR3 is 14 amino acids long. For the CDR3, the DNA is TGTGCCAGCAGTCCCGGACAGCCTGGAAACACCATATATTTT. This translates into CASSPGQPGNTIYF.

The chain links TRBV6-1 to TRBJ1-1; the match to TRBD1 covers 7 bases. CDR1 and CDR2 (germline): MNHNS, SASEGT. The ends lost 0 bases at V and 4 bases at J; junction bases unmatched: 5. CDR3 length equals 15 residues. CDR3 amino acids: CASSEAARGTTEAFF. CDR3 in DNA: TGTGCCAGCAGTGAAGCCGCCAGGGGGACCACTGAAGCTTTCTTT.

The chain recombines TRBV12-5 with TRBJ2-4, with TRBD2 matching over 7 bases. The V gene end was trimmed by 0 bases and the J gene end by 0 bases; junction bases not matched to a gene: 5. CDR1 is LGHNT, CDR2 FRNRAP, per germline. The CDR3 runs to 17 residues. CDR3 in DNA: TGTGCTAGTGGTTTGGTACCGAGCGGGGTAGCCAAAAACATTCAGTACTTC. Protein: CASGLVPSGVAKNIQYF.

The rearrangement uses TRBV5-1 and TRBJ2-2; 9 nucleotides align to TRBD1. Per the germline V gene, CDR1 is SGHRS and CDR2 is YFSETQ. The ends lost 6 bases at V and 5 bases at J; junction bases unmatched: 8. The CDR3 is 15 amino acids. CDR3 loop: CASIPGQGNTGELFF. The CDR3, as DNA: TGCGCCAGCATTCCGGGACAGGGTAATACCGGGGAGCTGTTTTTT.

In DNA form, the CDR3 reads TGTGCCAGCAGTGGGACTAGCGGGCGGGAAGAGACCCAGTACTTC. This sequence encodes CASSGTSGREETQYF. This chain joins TRBV6-1 and TRBJ2-5; 11 bases fit TRBD2. CDR3 size: 15 residues. The J segment lost 3 bases and the V segment lost 4 bases, leaving 4 bases of the junction unmatched. Germline values: CDR1 MNHNS, CDR2 SASEGT.

This chain uses TRBV4-2 with TRBJ2-5; D is possibly TRBD2 (7 bases). Trimming removed 2 bases at V and 5 bases at J, with 12 bases between. Germline CDR1 reads LGHNA; CDR2 reads YNFKEQ. This CDR3 spans 14 amino acids. The CDR3 region has the DNA TGTGCCAGCAGCCAAAGGGGGGGTTGGGAGACCCAGTACTTC. Protein sequence: CASSQRGGWETQYF.

The rearrangement links TRBV19 to TRBJ1-2; D uncertain. CDR1 is LNHDA and CDR2 is SQIVND in the germline V gene (reference sequence). This CDR3 spans 15 amino acids. V was trimmed by 0 bases and J by 8 bases, leaving 16 bases between them. CDR3 sequence (DNA): TGTGCCAGTAGTATAGATACGTTGACACCTTACGGCTACACCTTC. Residues: CASSIDTLTPYGYTF. Combining the CDR3 with reference TRBV19 and TRBJ1-2 gives the whole variable domain DGGITQSPKYLFRKEGQNVTLSCEQNLNHDAMYWYRQDPGQGLRLIYYSQIVNDFQKGDIAEGYSVSREKKESFPLTVTSAQKNPTAFYLCASSIDTLTPYGYTFGSGTRLTVV.

This rearrangement joins TRBV19 to TRBJ2-3; weak D call: TRBD2 (7 bases). CDR1 and CDR2 (germline): LNHDA, SQIVND (reference sequence). The CDR3 extends over 15 amino acids. Trimming shortened V by 2 bases and J by 4 bases, and 13 bases separated the two germline ends. The CDR3 protein is CASSIRGGAADTQYF. The CDR3 DNA follows: TGTGCCAGTAGTATAAGGGGGGGAGCGGCAGATACGCAGTATTTT.

This rearrangement joins TRBV19 to TRBJ2-7; 8 bases line up with TRBD1. Trimming cost V 6 bases and J 5 bases; bases outside gene matches: 9. The CDR3 contains 14 residues. The germline V gene has CDR1 LNHDA and CDR2 SQIVND (reference sequence). For the CDR3, the DNA is TGTGCCAGTAGCCCCGCTCGGACAGGGAACGAGCAGTACTTC. It yields the protein CASSPARTGNEQYF.

The V and J genes are TRBV27 and TRBJ1-1; a possible D gene is TRBD1 (5 bases). Germline V lookup: CDR1 MNHEY, CDR2 SMNVEV (reference sequence). The CDR3 is 14 amino acids. The V end lost 7 bases, the J end lost 5 bases, and 17 bases lay between the germline ends. The CDR3 loop is CASTRQPSGTEAFF. CDR3 sequence (DNA): TGTGCCAGCACTAGACAGCCCTCGGGGACTGAAGCTTTCTTT.

The chain joins TRBV7-9 to TRBJ2-3; 7 bases are a match to TRBD2. The germline V gene encodes CDR1 SEHNR and CDR2 FQNEAQ (reference sequence). This CDR3 comprises 14 residues. Trimming removed 0 bases from V and 3 bases from J; junction bases left unmatched: 0. The CDR3 region has the DNA TGTGCCAGCAGCTTAGCGGGGGGGACAGATACGCAGTATTTT. Amino acids: CASSLAGGTDTQYF. The full variable domain, completed using reference TRBV7-9 and TRBJ2-3, is DTGVSQNPRHKITKRGQNVTFRCDPISEHNRLYWYRQTLGQGPEFLTYFQNEAQLEKSRLLSDRFSAERPKGSFSTLEIQRTEQGDSAMYLCASSLAGGTDTQYFGPGTRLTVL.

CDR3 residues: CASTPTTLFYEQYF. The CDR3 DNA is TGTGCCAGCACCCCGACGACACTCTTCTACGAGCAGTACTTC. The V and J genes are TRBV7-9 and TRBJ2-7; D is unresolved. The germline V and J ends were trimmed by 7 bases and 3 bases, with 16 bases remaining between them. Germline CDR1 reads SEHNR; CDR2 reads FQNEAQ (reference sequence). The CDR3 is made up of 14 amino acids. Together with reference TRBV7-9 and TRBJ2-7, the CDR3 gives the full variable domain: DTGVSQNPRHKITKRGQNVTFRCDPISEHNRLYWYRQTLGQGPEFLTYFQNEAQLEKSRLLSDRFSAERPKGSFSTLEIQRTEQGDSAMYLCASTPTTLFYEQYFGPGTRLTVT.

The chain uses TRBV10-3 and TRBJ2-2; 8 positions match TRBD2. Trimming took 4 bases from V and 6 from J; bases not matched to a gene: 13. This CDR3 contains 17 residues. The V gene's germline CDR1 is ENHRY and CDR2 SYGVKD. The CDR3 region is CAISGTSGGVRSGELFF. DNA for the CDR3: TGTGCCATCAGTGGTACCAGCGGGGGAGTAAGATCCGGGGAGCTGTTTTTT.

V and J are TRBV11-2 and TRBJ1-5; the D gene is possibly TRBD1 (6 bases). Per the germline V gene, CDR1 is SGHAT and CDR2 is FQNNGV. The CDR3 runs 15 residues. V was trimmed by 4 bases and J by 9 bases, leaving 19 bases between them. Written as DNA, the CDR3 is TGTGCCAGCAGCTCCGGCTGGGGCAGGGGATCGCCCCAGCATTTT. Translated, it gives CASSSGWGRGSPQHF. The full variable domain, with the rest looked up from reference TRBV11-2 and TRBJ1-5, is EAGVAQSPRYKIIEKRQSVAFWCNPISGHATLYWYQQILGQGPKLLIQFQNNGVVDDSQLPKDRFSAERLKGVDSTLKIQPAKLEDSAVYLCASSSGWGRGSPQHFGDGTRLSIL.

V is TRBV5-1 and J is TRBJ2-5, with 10 bases lining up with TRBD2. The CDR3 spans 20 residues. Germline-derived CDR1 and CDR2 are SGHRS and YFSETQ. The ends lost 4 bases at V and 1 base at J; junction bases unmatched: 19. This CDR3 reads CASSALGGASGGPFQETQYF. In DNA, the CDR3 is TGCGCCAGCAGCGCCCTAGGGGGGGCTAGCGGGGGCCCTTTCCAAGAGACCCAGTACTTC.

The chain uses TRBV4-1 and TRBJ2-5, with 14 nucleotides matching TRBD2. The V segment lost 6 bases and the J segment 5 bases; nucleotides outside the gene matches: 8. Germline V gene lookup returns CDR1 MGHRA and CDR2 YSYEKL. This CDR3 spans 16 amino acids. The CDR3 reads CASRLGLAGGRETQYF. The CDR3 coding sequence is TGCGCCAGCAGACTAGGACTAGCGGGAGGTCGGGAGACCCAGTACTTC.

V and J are TRBV14 and TRBJ2-1, with TRBD2 identical over 8 bases. With 6 bases clipped from V and 0 bases from J, the junction kept 10 bases outside the gene matches. Germline CDR1 is SGHDN and CDR2 is FVKESK. The CDR3 contains 17 residues. CDR3 sequence: CASSQRGSGSSYNEQFF. CDR3 sequence (DNA): TGTGCCAGCAGTCAGAGGGGGAGCGGGAGCTCCTACAATGAGCAGTTCTTC.

The chain employs TRBV11-2 and TRBJ2-7; D is possibly TRBD2 (5 bases). Germline values: CDR1 SGHAT, CDR2 FQNNGV. V lost 5 bases, J lost 2 bases, and 7 bases lay in between. This CDR3 has 12 amino acids. CDR3 region: CASSPEAYEQYF. In nucleotides, the CDR3 is TGTGCCAGCAGCCCGGAGGCCTACGAGCAGTACTTC. The full variable domain, with the rest looked up from reference TRBV11-2 and TRBJ2-7, is EAGVAQSPRYKIIEKRQSVAFWCNPISGHATLYWYQQILGQGPKLLIQFQNNGVVDDSQLPKDRFSAERLKGVDSTLKIQPAKLEDSAVYLCASSPEAYEQYFGPGTRLTVT.

The V and J genes are TRBV6-1 and TRBJ2-5; D unresolved. The CDR3 spans 13 residues. Germline V CDR1 and CDR2: MNHNS, SASEGT. The germline V and J ends were trimmed by 6 bases and 5 bases, with 13 bases remaining between them. Here the CDR3 DNA reads TGTGCCAGCAGAGCCTCTAATTCCGAGACCCAGTACTTC. Translation gives CASRASNSETQYF.

The J gene is TRBJ2-5, the V gene TRBV6-5; 7 bases align to TRBD1. The CDR3 runs 13 residues. V trimming: 6 bases; J trimming: 11 bases; junction bases outside the gene matches: 12. The germline V gene encodes CDR1 MNHEY and CDR2 SVGAGI. The CDR3 DNA sequence: TGTGCCAGCAGCCGACAGGGAAGGGATCAGCAGTACTTC. Its translation: CASSRQGRDQQYF.

The CDR3 here is CASSGGTQYF. CDR3 bases: TGCGCCAGCAGCGGAGGGACCCAGTACTTC. The J gene is TRBJ2-5, the V gene TRBV10-1; a possible D gene is TRBD2 (5 bases). The germline CDR1 and CDR2 sequences are WNHNN and SYGVQD (reference sequence). The CDR3 is 10 amino acids. The ends were cut back, 6 bases at V and 7 bases at J, with 6 bases in the middle.

This sequence joins TRBV5-4 and TRBJ2-5; a possible D gene is TRBD2 (5 bases). This CDR3 is 14 amino acids long. Looked up from germline, CDR1 is SGHNT and CDR2 is YYREEE (reference sequence). V lost 0 bases to trimming and J lost 2 bases, with 8 bases between them. CDR3 region: CASSLGPGQETQYF. DNA of the CDR3: TGTGCCAGCAGCTTGGGTCCGGGACAAGAGACCCAGTACTTC. Combining the CDR3 with reference TRBV5-4 and TRBJ2-5 gives the whole variable domain ETGVTQSPTHLIKTRGQQVTLRCSSQSGHNTVSWYQQALGQGPQFIFQYYREEENGRGNFPPRFSGLQFPNYSSELNVNALELDDSALYLCASSLGPGQETQYFGPGTRLLVL.

The CDR3 sequence is CASSIGQGGQPQHF. The CDR3 nucleotides read TGTGCCAGCAGCATCGGACAGGGAGGTCAGCCCCAGCATTTT. The V gene is TRBV9, the J gene TRBJ1-5; the match to TRBD1 covers 8 bases. Germline trimming cut 4 bases from V and 6 bases from J; bases unmatched to any gene: 6. Germline V lookup: CDR1 SGDLS, CDR2 YYNGEE. The CDR3 contains 14 residues.

The genes are TRBV6-5 and TRBJ2-7; 8 bases match TRBD2. The CDR3 runs 15 residues. J gave up 4 bases and V 3 bases, and 8 bases lay outside the gene matches. CDR1 is MNHEY and CDR2 is SVGAGI in the germline V gene. This CDR3 is CASSYGAGVGYEQYF. The DNA for the CDR3 is TGTGCCAGCAGTTATGGAGCGGGAGTCGGTTACGAGCAGTACTTC.

V and J are TRBV7-3 and TRBJ2-5; maybe TRBD2 (5 bases). Germline CDR1 reads SGHTA; CDR2 reads FQGTGA. Deletions cut 5 bases from V and 1 base from J, with 8 bases between. The length of the CDR3 is 13 residues. This CDR3 reads CASSGAGQETQYF. The CDR3 DNA is TGTGCCAGCAGCGGTGCGGGCCAAGAGACCCAGTACTTC.

The CDR3 DNA reads TGTGCCAGCAGTGCGGGGGTTAGCACAGATACGCAGTATTTT. This codes for CASSAGVSTDTQYF. The genes are TRBV2 and TRBJ2-3; maybe TRBD2 (6 bases). V dropped 4 bases and J dropped 0 bases, with 8 bases sitting between them. The germline V gene encodes CDR1 SNHLY and CDR2 FYNNEI. The CDR3 is 14 amino acids.

The DNA of the CDR3 is TGTGCCAGCAGCGGACAGGCCCAAGAGACCCAGTACTTC. It yields the protein CASSGQAQETQYF. The chain has TRBV11-2 and TRBJ2-5, with TRBD1 identical over 7 bases. CDR3 length: 13 residues. Germline V lookup: CDR1 SGHAT, CDR2 FQNNGV. Unmatched junction bases numbered 1, after V lost 5 bases and J lost 1 base.